This is a list of T cell receptor beta chains from one sample in a study of blood T cell repertoires in COVID-19. Sequencing was performed with immunoSEQ multiplex PCR; in TCRdb, only in-frame clones are kept and a portion is missing. Of approximately 230,000 clones in the sample, about 80% are singletons; the top ten hold over 14%. Sequenced material: PBMCs or T cells enriched from blood (not recorded which). These receptors were taken from a middle-aged man who had recovered from COVID-19. CDR3s include the opening cysteine and the closing phenylalanine or tryptophan. Each record gives: CDR3 protein, CDR3 DNA, clone size, J gene, D gene, V gene. D genes are given only for firm matches. A row's size may be missing; if present it is once, few, many or a size class.

CDR3 protein: CASSSRGTQPHEQYF; CDR3 DNA: TGTGCCAGCAGCTCTAGGGGGACCCAACCCCACGAGCAGTACTTC; clone size: -; J gene: TRBJ2-7; D gene: -; V gene: TRBV7-9
CDR3 protein: CASSLSQPQHF; CDR3 DNA: TGTGCCAGCAGTTTGAGTCAGCCCCAGCATTTT; clone size: -; J gene: TRBJ1-5; D gene: -; V gene: TRBV28
CDR3 protein: CASSPPDRRGTEAFF; CDR3 DNA: TGTGCCAGCTCACCACCGGACAGGCGAGGGACTGAAGCTTTCTTT; clone size: -; J gene: TRBJ1-1; D gene: TRBD1; V gene: TRBV18
CDR3 protein: CASSPPGDRGPGGYTF; CDR3 DNA: TGTGCCAGCTCACCACCGGGGGACAGGGGCCCCGGGGGCTACACCTTC; clone size: once; J gene: TRBJ1-2; D gene: TRBD1; V gene: TRBV18
CDR3 protein: CASSPGYGGTQYF; CDR3 DNA: TGTGCCAGCAGCCCAGGGTACGGGGGGACCCAGTACTTC; clone size: -; J gene: TRBJ2-5; D gene: -; V gene: TRBV11-2
CDR3 protein: CASSHRTGSATEAFF; CDR3 DNA: TGTGCCAGCAGCCATAGGACAGGGTCCGCCACTGAAGCTTTCTTT; clone size: -; J gene: TRBJ1-1; D gene: TRBD1; V gene: TRBV3-1/TRBV3-2
CDR3 protein: CASSPSPDYGYTF; CDR3 DNA: TGTGCCAGTAGTCCGAGCCCGGACTATGGCTACACCTTC; clone size: -; J gene: TRBJ1-2; D gene: -; V gene: TRBV19
CDR3 protein: CASSLFLPVDRGTQLYEQYF; CDR3 DNA: TGTGCCAGCAGTTTATTCCTTCCGGTGGACAGGGGGACTCAACTCTACGAGCAGTACTTC; clone size: few; J gene: TRBJ2-7; D gene: TRBD1; V gene: TRBV28
CDR3 protein: CASSEARRVGANVLTF; CDR3 DNA: TGTGCCAGCAGTGAAGCTAGGAGGGTCGGGGCCAACGTCCTGACTTTC; clone size: -; J gene: TRBJ2-6; D gene: -; V gene: TRBV2
CDR3 protein: CASSQVATADGYTF; CDR3 DNA: TGCGCCAGCAGCCAAGTGGCGACAGCCGATGGCTACACCTTC; clone size: -; J gene: TRBJ1-2; D gene: -; V gene: TRBV4-1
CDR3 protein: CASSLWSSYNEQFF; CDR3 DNA: TGTGCCAGCAGCTTATGGAGCTCCTACAATGAGCAGTTCTTC; clone size: once; J gene: TRBJ2-1; D gene: -; V gene: TRBV7-6
CDR3 protein: CASSLGGLGGPQHF; CDR3 DNA: TGTGCCAGCAGTTTAGGCGGACTCGGGGGGCCCCAGCATTTT; clone size: few; J gene: TRBJ1-5; D gene: -; V gene: TRBV28
CDR3 protein: CASTLPGQMNTEAFF; CDR3 DNA: TGTGCCAGCACCCTGCCGGGACAGATGAACACTGAAGCTTTCTTT; clone size: -; J gene: TRBJ1-1; D gene: TRBD1; V gene: TRBV5-6
CDR3 protein: CASSQAGQGLEKLFF; CDR3 DNA: TGTGCCAGCAGCCAGGCGGGACAGGGGCTAGAAAAACTGTTTTTT; clone size: -; J gene: TRBJ1-4; D gene: TRBD1; V gene: TRBV4-2
CDR3 protein: CASSTRLAGYNEQFF; CDR3 DNA: TGTGCCAGCAGCACCCGACTAGCGGGCTACAATGAGCAGTTCTTC; clone size: -; J gene: TRBJ2-1; D gene: TRBD2; V gene: TRBV7-3
CDR3 protein: CASLGWTSGRGSYEQYF; CDR3 DNA: TGTGCCAGCTTGGGATGGACTAGCGGGAGAGGATCCTACGAGCAGTACTTC; clone size: -; J gene: TRBJ2-7; D gene: TRBD2; V gene: TRBV2
CDR3 protein: CASSSRTGLYYGYTF; CDR3 DNA: TGTGCCAGCAGCTCTAGGACAGGGCTATACTATGGCTACACCTTC; clone size: few; J gene: TRBJ1-2; D gene: TRBD1; V gene: TRBV7-2
CDR3 protein: CASSYGTWGSEQYF; CDR3 DNA: TGTGCCAGCAGTTACGGGACTTGGGGCTCCGAGCAGTACTTC; clone size: -; J gene: TRBJ2-7; D gene: -; V gene: TRBV6-2/TRBV6-3
CDR3 protein: CASSQRALEQYF; CDR3 DNA: TGTGCCAGCAGCCAGAGGGCCCTGGAGCAGTACTTC; clone size: -; J gene: TRBJ2-7; D gene: -; V gene: TRBV3-1/TRBV3-2
CDR3 protein: CASSILSTGELFF; CDR3 DNA: TGTGCCAGTAGTATCCTCTCCACCGGGGAGCTGTTTTTT; clone size: once; J gene: TRBJ2-2; D gene: -; V gene: TRBV19
CDR3 protein: CASSPQSGAENEKLFF; CDR3 DNA: TGCGCCAGCAGCCCACAGAGCGGGGCTGAGAATGAAAAACTGTTTTTT; clone size: -; J gene: TRBJ1-4; D gene: -; V gene: TRBV4-1
CDR3 protein: CASSLMTGYNSPLHF; CDR3 DNA: TGTGCCAGCAGCTTGATGACGGGTTATAATTCACCCCTCCACTTT; clone size: -; J gene: TRBJ1-6; D gene: -; V gene: TRBV7-2
CDR3 protein: CASSPGTGELFF; CDR3 DNA: TGCGCCAGCAGTCCAGGCACCGGGGAGCTGTTTTTT; clone size: -; J gene: TRBJ2-2; D gene: -; V gene: TRBV10-2
CDR3 protein: CASRAPGSEKLFF; CDR3 DNA: TGTGCCAGCAGGGCCCCGGGGAGTGAAAAACTGTTTTTT; clone size: few; J gene: TRBJ1-4; D gene: -; V gene: TRBV7-2
CDR3 protein: CASSVAVGQFYEQYF; CDR3 DNA: TGTGCCAGCAGCGTAGCAGTGGGCCAGTTCTACGAGCAGTACTTC; clone size: -; J gene: TRBJ2-7; D gene: -; V gene: TRBV9
CDR3 protein: CASSPWGDMNNQPQHF; CDR3 DNA: TGTGCCAGCAGCCCTTGGGGGGATATGAACAATCAGCCCCAGCATTTT; clone size: -; J gene: TRBJ1-5; D gene: -; V gene: TRBV7-2